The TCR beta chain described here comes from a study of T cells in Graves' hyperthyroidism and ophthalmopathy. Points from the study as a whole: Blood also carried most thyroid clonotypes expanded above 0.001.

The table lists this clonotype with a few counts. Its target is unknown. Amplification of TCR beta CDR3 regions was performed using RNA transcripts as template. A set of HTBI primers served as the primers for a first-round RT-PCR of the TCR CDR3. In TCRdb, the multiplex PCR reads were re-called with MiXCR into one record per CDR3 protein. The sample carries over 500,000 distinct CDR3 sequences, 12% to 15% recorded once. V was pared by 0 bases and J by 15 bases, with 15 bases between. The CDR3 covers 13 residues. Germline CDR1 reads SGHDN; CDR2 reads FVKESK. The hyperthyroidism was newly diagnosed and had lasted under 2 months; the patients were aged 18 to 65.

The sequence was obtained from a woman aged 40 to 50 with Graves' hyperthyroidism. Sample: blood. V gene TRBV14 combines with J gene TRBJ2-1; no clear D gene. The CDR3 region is CASSQDPDKPRFF. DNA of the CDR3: TGTGCCAGCAGCCAAGACCCCGACAAGCCGAGGTTCTTC.